This entry describes one T cell receptor beta chain. The donors were all Caucasian adults (living in Nashville, Tennessee). This entry is derived from a study of shared clonotypes between healthy human individuals. In the authors' methods: Junction-only sequences without quality scores came from ImmunoSEQ, so filtering differed. Sequencing used immunoSEQ multiplex PCR; TCRdb keeps in-frame clones, though not all of them. V and J calls and clone size come straight from that table; D and trimming were deduced from the DNA. The data show fewer than 1.6 million clones, around 98.5% seen once. The germline V gene encodes CDR1 LNHNV and CDR2 YYDKDF (reference sequence). There are 15 residues in the CDR3. V shed 3 bases and J shed 3 bases, with 15 bases lying between them.

The receptor comes from a man aged 25 to 45 in good health. V gene TRBV15 combines with J gene TRBJ2-7; D is possibly TRBD2 (6 bases). Sequencing input: naive CD4+ T cells sorted from blood. Subset in this sample: CD45RA+ positively selected. For the CDR3, the DNA is TGTGCCACCAGCAGGTCCGGGGGAGAGTTCTACGAGCAGTACTTC. Translation: CATSRSGGEFYEQYF. Looking up the rest from reference TRBV15 and TRBJ2-7 gives the full variable domain: DAMVIQNPRYQVTQFGKPVTLSCSQTLNHNVMYWYQQKSSQAPKLLFHYYDKDFNNEADTPDNFQSRRPNTSFCFLDIRSPGLGDTAMYLCATSRSGGEFYEQYFGPGTRLTVT.